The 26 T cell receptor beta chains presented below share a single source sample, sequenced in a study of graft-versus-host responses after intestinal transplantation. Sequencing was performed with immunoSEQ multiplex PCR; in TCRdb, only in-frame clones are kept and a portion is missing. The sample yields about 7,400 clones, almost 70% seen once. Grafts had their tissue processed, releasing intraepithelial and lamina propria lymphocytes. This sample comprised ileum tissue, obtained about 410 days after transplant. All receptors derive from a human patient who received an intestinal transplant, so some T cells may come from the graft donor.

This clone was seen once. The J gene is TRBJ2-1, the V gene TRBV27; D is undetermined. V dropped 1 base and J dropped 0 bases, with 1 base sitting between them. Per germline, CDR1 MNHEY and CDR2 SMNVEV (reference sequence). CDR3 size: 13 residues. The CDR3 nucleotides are TGTGCCAGCAGTTTATACTCCTACAATGAGCAGTTCTTC. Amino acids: CASSLYSYNEQFF.

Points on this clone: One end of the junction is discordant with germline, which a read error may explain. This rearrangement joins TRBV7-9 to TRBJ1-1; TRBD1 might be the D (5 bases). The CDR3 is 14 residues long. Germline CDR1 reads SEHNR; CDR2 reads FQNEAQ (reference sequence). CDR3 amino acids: CASSPTSGNPEAFF. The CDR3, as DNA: TGTGCCAGCAGCCCTACGTCAGGGAACCCTGAAGCTTTCTTT.

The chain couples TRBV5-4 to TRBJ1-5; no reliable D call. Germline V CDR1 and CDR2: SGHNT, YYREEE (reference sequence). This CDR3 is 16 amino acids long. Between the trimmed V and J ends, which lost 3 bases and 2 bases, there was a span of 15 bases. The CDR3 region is CASSSSGFGGNQPQHF. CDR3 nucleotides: TGTGCCAGCAGCTCCTCGGGCTTCGGAGGCAATCAGCCCCAGCATTTT.

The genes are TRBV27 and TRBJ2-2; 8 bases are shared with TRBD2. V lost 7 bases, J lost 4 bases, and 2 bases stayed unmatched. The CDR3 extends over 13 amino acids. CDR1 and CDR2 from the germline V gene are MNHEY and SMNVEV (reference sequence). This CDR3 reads CASNLAGTGELFF. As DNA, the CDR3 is TGTGCCAGCAACCTAGCGGGCACCGGGGAGCTGTTTTTT.

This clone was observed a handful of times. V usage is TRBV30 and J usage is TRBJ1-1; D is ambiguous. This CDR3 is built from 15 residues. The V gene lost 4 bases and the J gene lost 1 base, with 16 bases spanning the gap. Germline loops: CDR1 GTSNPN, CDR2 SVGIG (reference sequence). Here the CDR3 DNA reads TGTGCCTGGAAAGAGGCGGGGAGTCGGAACACTGAAGCTTTCTTT. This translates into CAWKEAGSRNTEAFF.

CDR3 DNA sequence: TGTGCCAGCACCTTAAAACGGGCCACGGGGTTCTTC. It yields the protein CASTLKRATGFF. V and J are TRBV4-2 and TRBJ2-1; no clear D. The germline V gene encodes CDR1 LGHNA and CDR2 YNFKEQ. V lost 7 bases to trimming and J lost 15 bases, with 19 bases between them. The CDR3 runs to 12 residues.

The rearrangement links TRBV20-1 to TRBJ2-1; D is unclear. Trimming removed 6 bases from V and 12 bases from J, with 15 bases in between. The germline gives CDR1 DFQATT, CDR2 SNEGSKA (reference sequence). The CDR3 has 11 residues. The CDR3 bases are TGCAGTGCCGAGACACGGACCGGGCAGTTCTTC. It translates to CSAETRTGQFF.

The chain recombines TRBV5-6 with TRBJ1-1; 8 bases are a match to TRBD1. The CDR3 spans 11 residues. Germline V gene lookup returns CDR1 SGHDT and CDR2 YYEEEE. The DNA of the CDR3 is TGTGAGGACAGGGAATGGGTGGGAGCTTTCTTT. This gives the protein CEDREWVGAFF.

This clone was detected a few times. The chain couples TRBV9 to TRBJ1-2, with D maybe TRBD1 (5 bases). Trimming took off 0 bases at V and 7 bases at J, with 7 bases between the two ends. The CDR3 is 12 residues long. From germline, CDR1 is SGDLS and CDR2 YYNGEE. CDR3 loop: CASSVGGFGYTF. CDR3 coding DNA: TGTGCCAGCAGCGTAGGGGGCTTTGGCTACACCTTC.

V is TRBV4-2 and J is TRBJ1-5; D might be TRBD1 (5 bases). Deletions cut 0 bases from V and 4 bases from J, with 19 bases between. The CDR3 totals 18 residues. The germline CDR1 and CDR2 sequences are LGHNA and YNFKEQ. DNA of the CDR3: TGTGCCAGCAGCCAAGATAGCTCTCTATCCAGGGAGAATCAGCCCCAGCATTTT. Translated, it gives CASSQDSSLSRENQPQHF.

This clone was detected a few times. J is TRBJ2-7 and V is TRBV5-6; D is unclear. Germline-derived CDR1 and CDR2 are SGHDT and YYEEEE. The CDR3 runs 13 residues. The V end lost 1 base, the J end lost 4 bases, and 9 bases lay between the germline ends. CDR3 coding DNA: TGTGCCAGCAGCTTGATGGGCGGTTACGAGCAGTACGTC. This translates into CASSLMGGYEQYV.

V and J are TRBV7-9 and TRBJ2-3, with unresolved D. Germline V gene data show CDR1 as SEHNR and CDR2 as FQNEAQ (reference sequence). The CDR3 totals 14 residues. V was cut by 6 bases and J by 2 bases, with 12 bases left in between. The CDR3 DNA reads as TGTGCCAGCAGTGACTTAGCTGTCACAGATACGCAGTATTTT. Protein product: CASSDLAVTDTQYF.

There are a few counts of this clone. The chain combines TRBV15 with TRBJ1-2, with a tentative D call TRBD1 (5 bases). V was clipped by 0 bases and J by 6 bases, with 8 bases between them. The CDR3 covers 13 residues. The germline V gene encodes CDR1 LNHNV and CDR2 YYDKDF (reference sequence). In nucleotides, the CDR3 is TGTGCCACCAGCAGAGACAGGGTCGATGGCTACACCTTC. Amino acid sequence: CATSRDRVDGYTF.

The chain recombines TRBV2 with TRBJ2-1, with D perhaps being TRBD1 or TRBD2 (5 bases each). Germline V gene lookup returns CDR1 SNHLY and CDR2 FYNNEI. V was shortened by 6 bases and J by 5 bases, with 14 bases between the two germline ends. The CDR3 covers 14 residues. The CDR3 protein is CASRPGAGNNEQFF. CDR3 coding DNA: TGTGCCAGCAGGCCCGGGGCAGGGAACAATGAGCAGTTCTTC.

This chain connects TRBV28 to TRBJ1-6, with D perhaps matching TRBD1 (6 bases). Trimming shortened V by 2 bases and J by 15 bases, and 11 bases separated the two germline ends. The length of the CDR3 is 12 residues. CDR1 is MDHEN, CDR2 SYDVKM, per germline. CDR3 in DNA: TGTGCCAGCAGTTTAGGGGGGCGAATCCTCCACTTT. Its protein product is CASSLGGRILHF.

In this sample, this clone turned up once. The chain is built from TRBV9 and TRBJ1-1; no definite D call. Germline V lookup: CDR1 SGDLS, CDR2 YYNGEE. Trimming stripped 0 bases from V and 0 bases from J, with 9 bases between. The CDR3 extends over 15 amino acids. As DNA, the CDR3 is TGTGCCAGCAGCGTAGCCGGCCGACTGAACACTGAAGCTTTCTTT. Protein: CASSVAGRLNTEAFF.

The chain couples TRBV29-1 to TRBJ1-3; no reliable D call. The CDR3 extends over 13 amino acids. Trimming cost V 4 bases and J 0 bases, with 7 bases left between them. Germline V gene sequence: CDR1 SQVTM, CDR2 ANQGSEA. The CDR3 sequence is CSVAPSSGNTIYF. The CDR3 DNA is TGCAGCGTTGCGCCGAGCTCTGGAAACACCATATATTTT.

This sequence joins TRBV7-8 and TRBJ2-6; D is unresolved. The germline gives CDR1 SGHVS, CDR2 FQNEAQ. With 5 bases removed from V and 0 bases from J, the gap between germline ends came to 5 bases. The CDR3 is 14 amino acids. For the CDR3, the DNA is TGTGCCAGCAGCCTTAGCTCTGGGGCCAACGTCCTGACTTTC. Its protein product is CASSLSSGANVLTF.

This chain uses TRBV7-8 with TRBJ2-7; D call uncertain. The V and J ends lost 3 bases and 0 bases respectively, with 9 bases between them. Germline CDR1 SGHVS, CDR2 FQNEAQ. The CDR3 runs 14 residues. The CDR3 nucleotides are TGTGCCAGCAGCTTTAATCCGGGCTCCTACGAGCAGTACGTC. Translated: CASSFNPGSYEQYV.

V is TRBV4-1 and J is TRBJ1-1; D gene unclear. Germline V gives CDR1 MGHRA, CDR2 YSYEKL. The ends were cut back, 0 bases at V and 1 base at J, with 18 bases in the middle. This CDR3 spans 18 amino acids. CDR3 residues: CASSQDWTATWGNTEAFF. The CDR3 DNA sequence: TGCGCCAGCAGCCAAGATTGGACGGCAACCTGGGGGAACACTGAAGCTTTCTTT.

This CDR3 reads CASSQDRGSEKLFF. CDR3 sequence (DNA): TGCGCCAGCAGCCAAGACAGGGGAAGTGAAAAACTGTTTTTT. The V and J genes are TRBV4-1 and TRBJ1-4; TRBD1 might be the D (6 bases). The germline V gene has CDR1 MGHRA and CDR2 YSYEKL. V gave up 0 bases and J gave up 7 bases, with 9 bases separating them. The CDR3 totals 14 residues.

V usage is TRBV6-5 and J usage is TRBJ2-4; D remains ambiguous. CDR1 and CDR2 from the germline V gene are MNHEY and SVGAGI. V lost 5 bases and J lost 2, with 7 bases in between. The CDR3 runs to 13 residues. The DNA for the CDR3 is TGTGCCAGCAGTCCACCCTCCAAAAACATTCAGTACTTC. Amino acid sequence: CASSPPSKNIQYF.

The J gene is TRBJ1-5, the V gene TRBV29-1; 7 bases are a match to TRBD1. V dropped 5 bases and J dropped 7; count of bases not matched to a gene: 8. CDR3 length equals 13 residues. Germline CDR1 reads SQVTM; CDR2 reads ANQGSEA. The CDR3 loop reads CSVLTGATQPQHF. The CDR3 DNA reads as TGCAGCGTTTTAACAGGGGCAACCCAGCCCCAGCATTTT.

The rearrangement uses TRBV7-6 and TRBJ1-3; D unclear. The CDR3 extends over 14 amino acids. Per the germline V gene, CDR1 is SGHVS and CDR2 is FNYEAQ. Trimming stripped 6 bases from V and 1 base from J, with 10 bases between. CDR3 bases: TGTGCCAGCAGTATCCTTACTTCTGGAAACACCATATATTTT. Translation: CASSILTSGNTIYF.

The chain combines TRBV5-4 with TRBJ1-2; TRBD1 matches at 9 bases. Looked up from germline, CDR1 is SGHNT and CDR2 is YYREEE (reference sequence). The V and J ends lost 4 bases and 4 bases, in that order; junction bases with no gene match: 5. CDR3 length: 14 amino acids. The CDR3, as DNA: TGTGCCAGCAGCCCGACAGGGGGAGGCTATGGCTACACCTTC. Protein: CASSPTGGGYGYTF.

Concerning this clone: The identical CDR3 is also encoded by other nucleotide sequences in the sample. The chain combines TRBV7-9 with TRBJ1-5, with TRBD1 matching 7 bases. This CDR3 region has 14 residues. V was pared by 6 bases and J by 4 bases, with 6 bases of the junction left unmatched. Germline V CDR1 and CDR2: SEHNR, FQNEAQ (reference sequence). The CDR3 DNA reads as TGTGCCAGCAGTCCAGGGGGTGGTAATCAGCCCCAGCATTTT. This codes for CASSPGGGNQPQHF.